These 10 T cell receptor beta chains share one sample of origin, sequenced in a study of blood T cell repertoires in COVID-19. This table comes from immunoSEQ multiplex PCR, and its TCRdb copy is limited to in-frame clones, with some not included. The table has some 100,000 clones, 80% to 95% seen once. The sample consisted of peripheral blood. These receptors all come from a man between 45 and 60 years old with active COVID-19.

This clone came up once. This chain connects TRBV24-1 to TRBJ2-5; 7 nucleotides match TRBD1. Germline trimming cut 3 bases from V and 6 bases from J; bases unmatched to any gene: 6. This CDR3 comprises 14 residues. Looked up from germline, CDR1 is KGHDR and CDR2 is SFDVKD. The CDR3: CATSDEDRTQTQYF. The DNA of the CDR3 is TGTGCCACCAGTGATGAGGACAGGACCCAGACCCAGTACTTC.

This chain connects TRBV6-5 to TRBJ2-7, with D perhaps matching TRBD2 (6 bases). V lost 6 bases and J 0 bases, leaving 15 bases between the germline ends. The CDR3 consists of 15 residues. CDR1 is MNHEY and CDR2 is SVGAGI in the germline V gene. The CDR3 here is CASRGGVPSSYEQYV. DNA of the CDR3: TGTGCCAGCAGAGGAGGGGTCCCCAGCTCCTACGAGCAGTACGTC.

The chain couples TRBV25-1 to TRBJ2-7; D might be TRBD1 (5 bases). V was trimmed by 5 bases and J by 2 bases, leaving 16 bases between them. The CDR3 is 15 residues long. CDR1 MGHDK and CDR2 SYGVNS come from the germline V gene. As DNA, the CDR3 is TGTGCCAGCAGTAATACAGGTTTTGAAACCTACGAGCAGTACTTC. Residues: CASSNTGFETYEQYF.

This chain connects TRBV6-1 to TRBJ2-3, with 10 nucleotides matching TRBD2. This CDR3 has 17 residues. Germline CDR1 MNHNS, CDR2 SASEGT. V trimming: 2 bases; J trimming: 0 bases; junction bases outside the gene matches: 5. This chain's CDR3 is CASSEPSGGASTDTQYF. CDR3 nucleotides: TGTGCCAGCAGTGAACCTAGCGGGGGTGCTAGCACAGATACGCAGTATTTT.

This chain joins TRBV5-6 and TRBJ1-1; D gene unclear. V was trimmed by 0 bases and J by 1 base, leaving 10 bases between them. Germline loops: CDR1 SGHDT, CDR2 YYEEEE. This CDR3 region has 15 residues. CDR3 sequence: CASSLDLTPNTEAFF. CDR3 sequence (DNA): TGTGCCAGCAGCTTGGATCTGACTCCGAACACTGAAGCTTTCTTT.

This chain joins TRBV3-1 (or the pseudogene TRBV3-2) and TRBJ2-1; no definite D call. The CDR3 runs 19 residues. The V gene lost 0 bases and the J gene lost 0 bases, with 18 bases spanning the gap. The V gene's germline CDR1 is LGHDT and CDR2 YNNKEL (reference sequence). The CDR3 region is CASSQEAGRQSSSYNEQFF. DNA for the CDR3: TGTGCCAGCAGCCAAGAGGCTGGGCGCCAGTCGAGCTCCTACAATGAGCAGTTCTTC.

The chain couples TRBV9 to TRBJ2-1; 8 bases agree with TRBD2. The V gene's germline CDR1 is SGDLS and CDR2 YYNGEE. This CDR3 region has 15 residues. The J segment lost 8 bases and the V segment lost 8 bases, leaving 15 bases of the junction unmatched. CDR3 region: CARPHYWREDHEQFF. CDR3 nucleotide sequence: TGTGCCAGGCCTCACTACTGGCGGGAGGACCATGAGCAGTTCTTC. Full variable domain (missing parts from reference TRBV9 and TRBJ2-1): DSGVTQTPKHLITATGQRVTLRCSPRSGDLSVYWYQQSLDQGLQFLIQYYNGEERAKGNILERFSAQQFPDLHSELNLSSLELGDSALYFCARPHYWREDHEQFFGPGTRLTVL.

V is TRBV18 and J is TRBJ2-7; weak D call: TRBD1 (5 bases). With 4 bases removed from V and 2 bases from J, the gap between germline ends came to 9 bases. The CDR3 runs to 13 residues. Germline CDR1 reads KGHSH; CDR2 reads LQKENI. The DNA of the CDR3 is TGTGCCAGCTCACTGGACACTACCTACGAGCAGTACTTC. It is translated as CASSLDTTYEQYF.

V usage is TRBV5-1 and J usage is TRBJ1-1; D unclear. V was clipped by 5 bases and J by 0 bases, with 11 bases between them. The CDR3 has 14 residues. CDR1 is SGHRS and CDR2 is YFSETQ in the germline V gene. The DNA for the CDR3 is TGCGCCAGCAGTTCAGGCGTCATGAACACTGAAGCTTTCTTT. Its protein product is CASSSGVMNTEAFF.

The chain combines TRBV2 with TRBJ2-6, with 8 nucleotides matching TRBD1. V was pared by 6 bases and J by 4 bases, with 11 bases of the junction left unmatched. The CDR3 has 17 amino acids. Germline V gives CDR1 SNHLY, CDR2 FYNNEI. For the CDR3, the DNA is TGTGCCAGCAGCGACAGACAGGGGCGCGCCGGGGCCAACGTCCTGACTTTC. As protein: CASSDRQGRAGANVLTF.